This T cell receptor (beta chain) emerged from a study of regulatory T cells (dated by TCRdb to 2017 to 2018). With respect to the entire study: Between CD3G-deficient patients and healthy controls, the study compared T-cell receptor beta repertoires in sorted regulatory T cells, conventional CD4+ T cells and CD8+ T cells.

CDR3 length: 13 amino acids, cysteine to phenylalanine. The read is trimmed to its CDR3 DNA, 39 bases read in frame from base 1. The germline V and J ends show losses of 5 bases and 5 bases respectively, and no gene match explains 5 bases of the junction. CDR1 and CDR2 are drawn from the germline V gene (reference sequence): LNHDA, SQIVND. The multiplex PCR relied on 52 forward TRBV primers and 13 reverse TRBJ primers, and amplification bias was corrected through assay-based and computational methods. Within the immunoSEQ assay, multiplex PCR amplified rearranged TRB loci from genomic DNA. TRB amplicons were sequenced using an Illumina HiSeq platform. Per the source publication's procedure: Custom algorithms error-filtered the raw sequences and aligned them to reference gene sequences, after which the immunoSEQ online tools were used for analysis. Frequencies of productive and nonproductive TRB rearrangements were evaluated among both unique and total sequences. Assessment of potential self-reactivity relied on the hydrophobicity of positions 6 and 7 in the TRB CDR3, along with their amino acid composition. Prism software was used to run t tests, Mann-Whitney tests or two-way ANOVA for comparisons between groups. The table was pulled from immuneACCESS by TCRdb, which kept in-frame rearrangements only. Such tables lose some clones; where checked, under half of the loss comes from unresolved V genes, and the rest has no known cause. D and trimming were read from the DNA, whereas the V and J calls and clone size are those reported in that table. The table for this sample lists a few thousand clones; about 80% of them were counted only once. 30% to 35% of the sample is taken by the ten largest.

Evidence of autoimmunity was found in all CD3G-deficient patients, and more severe autoimmunity was observed in two of the patients. At testing, patients were between 2 and 39 years old and showed lower naive and higher memory CD4+ and CD8+ T-cell proportions. The patient group comprised 5 or 6 individuals with CD3G deficiency. Patient samples and clinical data were obtained from an international physician network spanning the United States, Europe and Asia. Ficoll density separation was used to isolate peripheral blood mononuclear cells. CD3+ CD8+ CD4- T cells were isolated on a FACSAria cell sorter. A remark on this clone: Its recognized antigen is unknown. No quality values exist for individual bases; no much larger clone is one base distant.

Overall study outcomes, separate from this receptor: Patient repertoires showed restricted unique TRB V-J pairs and skewed V and J gene usage, most marked in regulatory T cells. Compared with control CD8+ cells, CD8+ T cells derived from patients showed a nonsignificant trend toward reduced Shannon entropy.

This clonotype was sampled from a child under 18 with CD3G deficiency. The chain joins TRBV19 to TRBJ1-1; 7 central nucleotides agree with TRBD1. Sequences were obtained from CD8+ T cells sorted from blood. The DNA is as follows: TGTGCCAGTAGTTGGAACAGGGGAACTGAAGCTTTCTTT. This translates into CASSWNRGTEAFF.